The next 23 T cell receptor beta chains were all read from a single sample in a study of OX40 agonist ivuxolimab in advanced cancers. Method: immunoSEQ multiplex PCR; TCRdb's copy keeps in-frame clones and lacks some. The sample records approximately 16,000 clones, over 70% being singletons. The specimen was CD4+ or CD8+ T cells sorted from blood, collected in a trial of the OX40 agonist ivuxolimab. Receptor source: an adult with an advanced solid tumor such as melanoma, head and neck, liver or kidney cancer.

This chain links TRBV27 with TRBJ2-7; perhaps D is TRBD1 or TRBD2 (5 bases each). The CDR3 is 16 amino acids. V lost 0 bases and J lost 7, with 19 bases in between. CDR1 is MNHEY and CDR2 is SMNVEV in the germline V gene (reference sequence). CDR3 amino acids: CASSLSPGTATGEQYF. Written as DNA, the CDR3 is TGTGCCAGCAGTTTATCGCCCGGGACCGCGACGGGGGAGCAGTACTTC.

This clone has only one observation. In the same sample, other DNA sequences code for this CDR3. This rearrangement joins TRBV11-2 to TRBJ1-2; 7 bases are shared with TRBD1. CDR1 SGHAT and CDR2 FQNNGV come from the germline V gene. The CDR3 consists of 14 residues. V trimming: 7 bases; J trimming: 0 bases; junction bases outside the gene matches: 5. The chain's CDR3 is CASTTGVANYGYTF. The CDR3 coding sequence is TGTGCCAGCACTACAGGGGTAGCTAACTATGGCTACACCTTC. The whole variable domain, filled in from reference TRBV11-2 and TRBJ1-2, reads EAGVAQSPRYKIIEKRQSVAFWCNPISGHATLYWYQQILGQGPKLLIQFQNNGVVDDSQLPKDRFSAERLKGVDSTLKIQPAKLEDSAVYLCASTTGVANYGYTFGSGTRLTVV.

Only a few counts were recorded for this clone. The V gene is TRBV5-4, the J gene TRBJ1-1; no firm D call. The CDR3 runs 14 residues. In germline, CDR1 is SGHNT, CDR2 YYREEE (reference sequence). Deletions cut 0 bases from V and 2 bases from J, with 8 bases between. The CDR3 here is CASSLGRINTEAFF. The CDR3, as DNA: TGTGCCAGCAGCTTGGGGAGAATAAACACTGAAGCTTTCTTT.

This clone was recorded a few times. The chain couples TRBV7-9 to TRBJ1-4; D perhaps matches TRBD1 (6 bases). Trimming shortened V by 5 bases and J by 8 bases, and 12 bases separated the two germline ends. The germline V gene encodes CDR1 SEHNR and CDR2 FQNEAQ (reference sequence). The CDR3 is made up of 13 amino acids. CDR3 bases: TGTGCCAGCAGCGAGGGGGGATGGGAAAAACTGTTTTTT. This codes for CASSEGGWEKLFF.

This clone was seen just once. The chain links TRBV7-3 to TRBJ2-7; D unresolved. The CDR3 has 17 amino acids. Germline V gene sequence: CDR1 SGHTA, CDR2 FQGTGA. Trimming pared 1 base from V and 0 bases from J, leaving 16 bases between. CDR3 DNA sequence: TGTGCCAGCAGCTTAAACCCTCAGGACGGTTACTCCTACGAGCAGTACTTC. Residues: CASSLNPQDGYSYEQYF.

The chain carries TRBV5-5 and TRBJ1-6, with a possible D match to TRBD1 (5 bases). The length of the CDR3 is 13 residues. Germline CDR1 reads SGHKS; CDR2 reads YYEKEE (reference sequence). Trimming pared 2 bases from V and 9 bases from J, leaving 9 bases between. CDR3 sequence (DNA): TGTGCCAGCAGCTTAGACAGAGGTTCACCCCTCCACTTT. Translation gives CASSLDRGSPLHF.

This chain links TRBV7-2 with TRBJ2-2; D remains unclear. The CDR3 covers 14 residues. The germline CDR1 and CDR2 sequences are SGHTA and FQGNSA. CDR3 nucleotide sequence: TGTGCTAGTACCCGCGCCATAAACACCGGGGAGCTGTTTTTT. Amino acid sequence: CASTRAINTGELFF.

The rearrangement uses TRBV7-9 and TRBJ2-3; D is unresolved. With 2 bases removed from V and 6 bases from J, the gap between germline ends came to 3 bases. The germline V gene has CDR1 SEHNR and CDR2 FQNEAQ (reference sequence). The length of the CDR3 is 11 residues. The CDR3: CASSLQDTQYF. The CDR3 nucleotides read TGTGCCAGCAGCTTACAGGATACGCAGTATTTT.

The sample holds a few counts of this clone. CDR3 amino acids: CASSLSGGATVEQFF. CDR3 sequence (DNA): TGCGCCAGCAGCCTTAGCGGGGGGGCCACGGTTGAGCAGTTCTTC. The chain has TRBV4-1 and TRBJ2-1; 11 bases match TRBD2. This CDR3 contains 15 residues. The germline CDR1 and CDR2 sequences are MGHRA and YSYEKL. Trimming removed 4 bases from V and 9 bases from J; junction bases left unmatched: 8.

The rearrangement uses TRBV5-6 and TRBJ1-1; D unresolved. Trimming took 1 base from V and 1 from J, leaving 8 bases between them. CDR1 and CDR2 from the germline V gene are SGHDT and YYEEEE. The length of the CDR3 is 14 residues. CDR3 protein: CASSLWTGNTEAFF. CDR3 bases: TGTGCCAGCAGCTTGTGGACCGGGAACACTGAAGCTTTCTTT.

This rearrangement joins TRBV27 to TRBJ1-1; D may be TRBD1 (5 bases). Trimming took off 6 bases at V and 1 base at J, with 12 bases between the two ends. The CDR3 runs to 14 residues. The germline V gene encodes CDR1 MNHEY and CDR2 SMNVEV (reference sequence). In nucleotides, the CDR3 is TGTGCCAGCAGCCTCGGCGGGGGGAACACTGAAGCTTTCTTT. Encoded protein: CASSLGGGNTEAFF.

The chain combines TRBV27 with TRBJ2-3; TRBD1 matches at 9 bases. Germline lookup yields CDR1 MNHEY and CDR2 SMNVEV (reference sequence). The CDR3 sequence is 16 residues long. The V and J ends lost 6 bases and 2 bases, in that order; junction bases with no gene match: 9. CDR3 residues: CASRATKQGATDTQYF. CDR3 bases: TGTGCCAGCAGGGCAACAAAACAGGGGGCCACAGATACGCAGTATTTT.

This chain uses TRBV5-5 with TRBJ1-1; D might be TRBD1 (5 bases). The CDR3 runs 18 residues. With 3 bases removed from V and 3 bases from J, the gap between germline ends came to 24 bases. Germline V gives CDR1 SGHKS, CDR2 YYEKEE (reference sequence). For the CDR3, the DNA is TGTGCCAGCAGCTCCTCCCTTGCGCGAACCGGGACGGACACTGAAGCTTTCTTT. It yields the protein CASSSSLARTGTDTEAFF.

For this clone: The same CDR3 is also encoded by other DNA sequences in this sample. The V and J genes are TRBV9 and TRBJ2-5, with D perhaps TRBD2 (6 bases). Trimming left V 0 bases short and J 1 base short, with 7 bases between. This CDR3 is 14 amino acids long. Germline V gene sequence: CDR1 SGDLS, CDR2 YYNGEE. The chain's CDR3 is CASSVGDSQETQYF. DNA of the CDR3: TGTGCCAGCAGCGTAGGGGACTCCCAAGAGACCCAGTACTTC.

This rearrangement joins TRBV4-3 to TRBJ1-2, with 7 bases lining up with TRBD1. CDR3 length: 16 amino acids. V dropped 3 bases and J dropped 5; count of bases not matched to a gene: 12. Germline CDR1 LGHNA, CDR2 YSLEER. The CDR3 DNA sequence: TGCGCCAGCAGCCAGAACAGGGGATATTCGGGGTATGGCTACACCTTC. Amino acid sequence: CASSQNRGYSGYGYTF.

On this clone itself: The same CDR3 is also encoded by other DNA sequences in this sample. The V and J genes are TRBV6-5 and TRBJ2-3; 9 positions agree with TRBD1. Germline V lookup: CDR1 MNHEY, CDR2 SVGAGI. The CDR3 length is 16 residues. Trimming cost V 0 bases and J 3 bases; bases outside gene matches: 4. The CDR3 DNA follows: TGTGCCAGCAGTTACTCGGGACAGGGAAATACAGATACGCAGTATTTT. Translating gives CASSYSGQGNTDTQYF.

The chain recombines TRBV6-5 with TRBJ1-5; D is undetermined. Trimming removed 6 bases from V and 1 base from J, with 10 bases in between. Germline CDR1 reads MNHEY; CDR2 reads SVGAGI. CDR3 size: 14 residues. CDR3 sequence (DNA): TGTGCCAGCAGAACAACTGAGAGCAATCAGCCCCAGCATTTT. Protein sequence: CASRTTESNQPQHF.

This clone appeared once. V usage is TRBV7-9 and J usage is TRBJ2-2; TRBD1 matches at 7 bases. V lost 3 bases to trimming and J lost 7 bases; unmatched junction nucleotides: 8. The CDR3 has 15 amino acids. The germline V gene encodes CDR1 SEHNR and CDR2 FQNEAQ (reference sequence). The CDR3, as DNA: TGTGCCAGCAGCTTTTTGACAGGGCCGGACGGGGAGCTGTTTTTT. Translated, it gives CASSFLTGPDGELFF.

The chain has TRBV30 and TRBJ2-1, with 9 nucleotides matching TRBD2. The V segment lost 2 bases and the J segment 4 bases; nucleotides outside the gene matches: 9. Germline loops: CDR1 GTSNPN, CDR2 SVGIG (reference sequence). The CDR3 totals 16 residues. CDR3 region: CAWSLYGTSLYNEQFF. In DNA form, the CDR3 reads TGTGCCTGGAGTCTCTACGGGACTAGCTTATACAATGAGCAGTTCTTC.

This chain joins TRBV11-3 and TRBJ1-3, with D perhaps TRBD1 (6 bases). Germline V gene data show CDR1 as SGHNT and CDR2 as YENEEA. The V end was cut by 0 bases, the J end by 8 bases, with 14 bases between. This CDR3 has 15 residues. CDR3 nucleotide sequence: TGTGCCAGCAGCTTAGATAGACAGGCCGAGGACACCATATATTTT. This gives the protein CASSLDRQAEDTIYF.

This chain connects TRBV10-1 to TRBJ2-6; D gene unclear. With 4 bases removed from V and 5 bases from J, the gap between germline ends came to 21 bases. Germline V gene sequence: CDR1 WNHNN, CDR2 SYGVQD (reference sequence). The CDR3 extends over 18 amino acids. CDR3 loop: CASSGVAIAQSRANVLTF. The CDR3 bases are TGCGCCAGCAGTGGAGTCGCGATCGCACAAAGTCGGGCCAACGTCCTGACTTTC.

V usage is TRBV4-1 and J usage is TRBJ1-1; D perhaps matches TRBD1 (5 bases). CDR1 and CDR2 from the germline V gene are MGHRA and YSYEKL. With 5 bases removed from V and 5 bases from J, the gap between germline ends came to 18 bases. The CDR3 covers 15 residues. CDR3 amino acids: CASSFSGGGFTEAFF. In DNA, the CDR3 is TGCGCCAGCAGCTTCAGTGGGGGGGGGTTTACTGAAGCTTTCTTT.

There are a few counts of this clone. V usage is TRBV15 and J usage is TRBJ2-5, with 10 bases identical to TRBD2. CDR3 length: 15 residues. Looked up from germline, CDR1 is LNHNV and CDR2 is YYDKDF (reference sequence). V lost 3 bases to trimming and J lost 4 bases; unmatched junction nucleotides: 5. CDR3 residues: CATSSSSGGGETQYF. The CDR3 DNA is TGTGCCACCAGCAGCTCTAGCGGGGGAGGAGAGACCCAGTACTTC. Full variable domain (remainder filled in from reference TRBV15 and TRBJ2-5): DAMVIQNPRYQVTQFGKPVTLSCSQTLNHNVMYWYQQKSSQAPKLLFHYYDKDFNNEADTPDNFQSRRPNTSFCFLDIRSPGLGDTAMYLCATSSSSGGGETQYFGPGTRLLVL.